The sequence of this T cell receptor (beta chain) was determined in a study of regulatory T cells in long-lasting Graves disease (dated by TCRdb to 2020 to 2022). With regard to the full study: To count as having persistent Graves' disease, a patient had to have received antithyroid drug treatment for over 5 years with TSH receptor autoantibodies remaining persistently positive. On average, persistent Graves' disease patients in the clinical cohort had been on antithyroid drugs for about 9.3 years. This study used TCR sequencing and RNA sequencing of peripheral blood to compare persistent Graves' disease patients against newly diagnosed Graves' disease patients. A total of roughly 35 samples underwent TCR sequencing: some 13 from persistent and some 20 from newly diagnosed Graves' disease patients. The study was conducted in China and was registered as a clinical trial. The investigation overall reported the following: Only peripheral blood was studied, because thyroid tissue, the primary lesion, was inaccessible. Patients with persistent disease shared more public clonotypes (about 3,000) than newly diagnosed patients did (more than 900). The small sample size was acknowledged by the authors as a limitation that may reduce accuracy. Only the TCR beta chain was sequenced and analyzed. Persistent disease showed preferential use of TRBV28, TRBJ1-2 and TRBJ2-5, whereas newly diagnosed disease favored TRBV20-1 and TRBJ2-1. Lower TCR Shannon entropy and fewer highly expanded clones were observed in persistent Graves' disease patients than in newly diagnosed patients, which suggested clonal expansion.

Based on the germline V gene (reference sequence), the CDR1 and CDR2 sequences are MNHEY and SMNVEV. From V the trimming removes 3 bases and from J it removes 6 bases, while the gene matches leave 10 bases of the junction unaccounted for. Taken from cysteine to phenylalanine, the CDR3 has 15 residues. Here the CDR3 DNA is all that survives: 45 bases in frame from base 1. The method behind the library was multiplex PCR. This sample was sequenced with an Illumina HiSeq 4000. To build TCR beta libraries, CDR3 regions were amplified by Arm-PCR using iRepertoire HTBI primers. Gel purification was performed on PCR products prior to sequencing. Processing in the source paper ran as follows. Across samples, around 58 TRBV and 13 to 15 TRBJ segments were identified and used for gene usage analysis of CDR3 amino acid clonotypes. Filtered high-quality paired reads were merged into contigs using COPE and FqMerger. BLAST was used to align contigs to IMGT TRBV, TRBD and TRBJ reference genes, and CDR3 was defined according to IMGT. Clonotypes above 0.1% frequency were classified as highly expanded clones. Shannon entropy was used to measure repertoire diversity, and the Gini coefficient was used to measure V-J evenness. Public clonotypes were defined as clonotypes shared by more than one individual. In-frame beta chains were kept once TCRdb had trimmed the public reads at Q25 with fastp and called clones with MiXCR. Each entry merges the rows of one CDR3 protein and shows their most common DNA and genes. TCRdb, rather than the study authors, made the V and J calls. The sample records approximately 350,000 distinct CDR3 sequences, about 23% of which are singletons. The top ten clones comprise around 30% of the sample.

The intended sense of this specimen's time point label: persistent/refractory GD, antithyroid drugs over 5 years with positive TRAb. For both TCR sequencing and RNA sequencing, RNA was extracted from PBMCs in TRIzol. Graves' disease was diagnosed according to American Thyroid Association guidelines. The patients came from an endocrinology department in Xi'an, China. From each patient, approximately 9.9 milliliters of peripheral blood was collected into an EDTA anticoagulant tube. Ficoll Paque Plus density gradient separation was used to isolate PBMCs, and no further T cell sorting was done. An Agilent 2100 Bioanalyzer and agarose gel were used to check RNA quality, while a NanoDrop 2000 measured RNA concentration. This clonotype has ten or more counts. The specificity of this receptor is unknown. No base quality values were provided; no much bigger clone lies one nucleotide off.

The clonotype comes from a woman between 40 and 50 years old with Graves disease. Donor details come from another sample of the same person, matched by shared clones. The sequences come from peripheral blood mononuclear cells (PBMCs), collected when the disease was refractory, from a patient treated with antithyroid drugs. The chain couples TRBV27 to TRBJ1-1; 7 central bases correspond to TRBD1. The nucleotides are TGTGCCAGCAGTTTCGGTGGGGCAGGGGGTCCTGAAGCTTTCTTT. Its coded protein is CASSFGGAGGPEAFF.